Below are 5 T cell receptor beta chains sequenced from a single sample in a study of cytomegalovirus exposure and HLA in healthy donors. The PCR had 60 Vbeta and 13 Jbeta primers. Profiled with immunoSEQ multiplex PCR; TCRdb holds only in-frame clones, not every one. The sample consists of about 170,000 clones, 65% to 85% of them appearing once. The sequenced sample was PBMCs. These receptors all come from a woman in her forties or fifties in good health and CMV-seropositive.

This sequence joins TRBV5-1 and TRBJ2-7; 10 bases fit TRBD2. Trimming removed 0 bases from V and 5 bases from J; junction bases left unmatched: 2. The CDR3 consists of 14 residues. Germline V lookup: CDR1 SGHRS, CDR2 YFSETQ. The CDR3 DNA reads as TGCGCCAGCAGCTTGGGGACTAGCGGACACGAGCAGTACTTC. Protein product: CASSLGTSGHEQYF.

The genes are TRBV5-1 and TRBJ2-3, with D possibly being TRBD2 (5 bases). The CDR3 sequence is 15 residues long. Germline assignment: CDR1 SGHRS and CDR2 YFSETQ. V was clipped by 4 bases and J by 2 bases, with 14 bases between them. As DNA, the CDR3 is TGCGCCAGCAGCATCGGACTGGAGAACACAGATACGCAGTATTTT. Translating it yields CASSIGLENTDTQYF. Together with reference TRBV5-1 and TRBJ2-3, the CDR3 gives the full variable domain: KAGVTQTPRYLIKTRGQQVTLSCSPISGHRSVSWYQQTPGQGLQFLFEYFSETQRNKGNFPGRFSGRQFSNSRSEMNVSTLELGDSALYLCASSIGLENTDTQYFGPGTRLTVL.

Points on this clone: One end of the junction fails to match germline, which may point to a read error. The chain recombines TRBV7-9 with TRBJ1-1; D is uncertain. Germline loops: CDR1 SEHNR, CDR2 FQNEAQ (reference sequence). This CDR3 spans 15 amino acids. The CDR3 DNA reads as TGTTCCAGCAGCATTCCCGGGGAAATGAACACTGAAGCTTTCTTT. As protein: CSSSIPGEMNTEAFF.

The rearrangement links TRBV10-3 to TRBJ1-3, with no clear D. Germline V gives CDR1 ENHRY, CDR2 SYGVKD. Trimming cost V 3 bases and J 4 bases, with 10 bases left between them. The CDR3 runs to 14 residues. CDR3: CAISERGSGNTIYF. Here the CDR3 DNA reads TGTGCCATCAGTGAACGAGGTTCCGGAAACACCATATATTTT.

The chain combines TRBV18 with TRBJ1-2; no firm D call. V lost 3 bases, J lost 6 bases, and 8 bases lay in between. The CDR3 extends over 12 amino acids. Germline-derived CDR1 and CDR2 are KGHSH and LQKENI. CDR3 sequence reads: CASSPNADGYTF. The CDR3 bases are TGTGCCAGCTCACCTAACGCGGATGGCTACACCTTC. The full variable domain, its missing parts supplied by reference TRBV18 and TRBJ1-2, is NAGVMQNPRHLVRRRGQEARLRCSPMKGHSHVYWYRQLPEEGLKFMVYLQKENIIDESGMPKERFSAEFPKEGPSILRIQQVVRGDSAAYFCASSPNADGYTFGSGTRLTVV.